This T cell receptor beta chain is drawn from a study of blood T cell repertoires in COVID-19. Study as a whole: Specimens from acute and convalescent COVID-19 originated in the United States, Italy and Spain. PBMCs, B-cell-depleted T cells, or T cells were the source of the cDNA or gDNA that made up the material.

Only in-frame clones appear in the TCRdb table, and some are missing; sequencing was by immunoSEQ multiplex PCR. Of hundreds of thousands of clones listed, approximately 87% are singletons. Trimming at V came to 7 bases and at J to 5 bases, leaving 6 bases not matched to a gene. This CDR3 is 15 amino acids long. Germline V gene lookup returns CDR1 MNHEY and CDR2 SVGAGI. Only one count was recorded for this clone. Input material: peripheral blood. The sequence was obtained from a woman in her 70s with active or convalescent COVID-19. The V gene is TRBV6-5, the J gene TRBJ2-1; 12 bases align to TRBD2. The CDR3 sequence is CASKVLAGGHNEQFF. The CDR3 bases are TGTGCCAGCAAGGTACTAGCGGGGGGCCACAATGAGCAGTTCTTC.